Detailed here is one TCR beta chain. The target antigen is unknown. The CDR3 has 13 amino acids. The germline CDR1 and CDR2 sequences are SGHVS and FNYEAQ. Trimming removed 4 bases from V and 7 bases from J, with 14 bases in between. Assay: immunoSEQ multiplex PCR; the TCRdb copy retains only in-frame clones and omits some. The table shows 70,000 or so clones, with 85% to 90% occurring only once. The data were obtained in a study of identifying expanded T cells in peripheral blood. Overall study findings and caveats: Across healthy donors, higher total template counts meant significantly greater two-week count variance.

Sequenced: blood. This chain joins TRBV7-6 and TRBJ2-7; D gene uncertain. The receptor's source is a person aged 18-70 years in good health. The CDR3 coding sequence is TGTGCCAGCAGCTCCAAAAGTTCCGGAGAGCAGTACTTC. Amino acids: CASSSKSSGEQYF.